Below, 14 T cell receptor beta chains from the same sample are listed, as sequenced in a study of radiation and T cells in renal cell carcinoma (dated by TCRdb to about 2020). The library was made by the immunoSEQ multiplex PCR assay. The source is immuneACCESS, and TCRdb retained only in-frame sequences with V and J called. Part of the clones is not carried over; for the studies checked, unresolved V genes explain less than half of this, and the remainder is unexplained. In all, the sample holds 120,000 or so clones, and more than 75% of those were seen once. The top ten clonotypes cover 5.8% of the sample. The time point label for this specimen denotes: blood 2 weeks post-SBRT. The treatment or condition tag for this specimen amounts to: 15 Gy SBRT to primary tumor, nephrectomy 4 weeks later. The source was blood, collected from a patient whose treatment included radiotherapy and nephrectomy. The receptor set was obtained from a woman in her 70s with renal cell carcinoma.

In this sample, this clone turned up a few times. The gene calls are TRBV7-9 and TRBJ1-1; the D gene is possibly TRBD1 (5 bases). This CDR3 contains 13 residues. Trimming removed 0 bases from V and 7 bases from J, with 9 bases in between. Looked up from germline, CDR1 is SEHNR and CDR2 is FQNEAQ (reference sequence). The CDR3 protein is CASSLAGRGEAFF. The CDR3 DNA sequence: TGTGCCAGCAGCTTAGCGGGAAGGGGTGAAGCTTTCTTT.

The chain links TRBV28 to TRBJ1-1; D is unclear. The CDR3 runs to 14 residues. V lost 3 bases and J 0 bases, leaving 8 bases between the germline ends. Germline assignment: CDR1 MDHEN and CDR2 SYDVKM. CDR3 nucleotides: TGTGCCAGCAGTTTTAGATTGATGAACACTGAAGCTTTCTTT. It translates to CASSFRLMNTEAFF.

The rearrangement links TRBV2 to TRBJ2-3, with D perhaps matching TRBD2 (6 bases). This CDR3 has 16 residues. Germline values: CDR1 SNHLY, CDR2 FYNNEI. Trimming left V 2 bases short and J 3 bases short, with 15 bases between. The CDR3 region is CASSEQGNGGTDTQYF. The CDR3 DNA follows: TGTGCCAGCAGTGAACAGGGTAATGGAGGGACAGATACGCAGTATTTT.

The rearrangement joins TRBV7-2 to TRBJ1-1; no firm D call. The CDR3 is 16 amino acids. Germline lookup yields CDR1 SGHTA and CDR2 FQGNSA. Trimming took off 6 bases at V and 0 bases at J, with 17 bases between the two ends. CDR3 in amino acids: CASSVDQVRMNTEAFF. CDR3 DNA sequence: TGTGCCAGCAGTGTGGATCAAGTCCGAATGAACACTGAAGCTTTCTTT.

The chain is built from TRBV7-6 and TRBJ1-1, with D perhaps TRBD1 (5 bases). CDR1 and CDR2 from the germline V gene are SGHVS and FNYEAQ. V gave up 6 bases and J gave up 1 base, with 9 bases separating them. This CDR3 is built from 13 residues. This CDR3 is CASRGTENTEAFF. DNA for the CDR3: TGTGCCAGCAGAGGGACGGAGAACACTGAAGCTTTCTTT.

V gene TRBV7-8 combines with J gene TRBJ1-5, with TRBD1 identical over 8 bases. J was trimmed by 1 base and V by 3 bases; bases with no gene match: 5. The CDR3 is 16 residues long. Germline V gene lookup returns CDR1 SGHVS and CDR2 FQNEAQ. Here the CDR3 DNA reads TGTGCCAGCAGCTTCGACAGGGGATTGAGCAATCAGCCCCAGCATTTT. Protein product: CASSFDRGLSNQPQHF.

V usage is TRBV14 and J usage is TRBJ1-2; D may be TRBD1 (6 bases). Trimming took off 8 bases at V and 6 bases at J, with 22 bases between the two ends. Germline CDR1 and CDR2: SGHDN and FVKESK. The CDR3 covers 15 residues. The CDR3 nucleotides read TGTGCCAGCCTCCCGTCGCTCGGGACAATTAATGGCTACACCTTC. This sequence encodes CASLPSLGTINGYTF.

For this clone: Other DNA sequences within the sample encode an identical CDR3. The chain employs TRBV14 and TRBJ1-5; no reliable D call. Per the germline V gene, CDR1 is SGHDN and CDR2 is FVKESK. The length of the CDR3 is 14 residues. Trimming cost V 1 base and J 2 bases, with 6 bases left between them. The CDR3, as DNA: TGTGCCAGCAGCCAAGGCGGGGGCAATCAGCCCCAGCATTTT. Translated: CASSQGGGNQPQHF. Full variable domain (missing parts from reference TRBV14 and TRBJ1-5): EAGVTQFPSHSVIEKGQTVTLRCDPISGHDNLYWYRRVMGKEIKFLLHFVKESKQDESGMPNNRFLAERTGGTYSTLKVQPAELEDSGVYFCASSQGGGNQPQHFGDGTRLSIL.

As concerns this clone: One junction end does not reproduce the germline sequence, and a read error may be involved. The rearrangement links TRBV7-7 to TRBJ2-2; perhaps TRBD2 as D (5 bases). The CDR3 loop spans 16 amino acids. CDR1 is SSHAT and CDR2 is FNYEAQ in the germline V gene (reference sequence). This CDR3 reads CASSLGWRADTGELFF. In DNA form, the CDR3 reads TGTGCTAGCAGCTTAGGATGGCGGGCCGACACCGGGGAGCTGTTTTTT.

The chain is built from TRBV5-6 and TRBJ1-6; D may be TRBD1 (5 bases). Deletions cut 1 base from V and 4 bases from J, with 9 bases between. Germline CDR1 reads SGHDT; CDR2 reads YYEEEE. This CDR3 region has 15 residues. The CDR3 sequence is CASSLWRGYNSPLHF. As DNA, the CDR3 is TGTGCCAGCAGCTTGTGGAGGGGTTATAATTCACCCCTCCACTTT. The entire variable domain, with the rest obtained from reference TRBV5-6 and TRBJ1-6, is as follows: DAGVTQSPTHLIKTRGQQVTLRCSPKSGHDTVSWYQQALGQGPQFIFQYYEEEERQRGNFPDRFSGHQFPNYSSELNVNALLLGDSALYLCASSLWRGYNSPLHFGNGTRLTVT.

The genes are TRBV5-1 and TRBJ1-5; tentatively, D is TRBD1 (5 bases). This CDR3 has 14 amino acids. V was pared by 2 bases and J by 6 bases, with 12 bases between. Per germline, CDR1 SGHRS and CDR2 YFSETQ. CDR3 nucleotides: TGCGCCAGCAGCTTAGAGGGGTTAAGTCAGCCCCAGCATTTT. Translation: CASSLEGLSQPQHF. The whole variable domain, remainder taken from reference TRBV5-1 and TRBJ1-5, is KAGVTQTPRYLIKTRGQQVTLSCSPISGHRSVSWYQQTPGQGLQFLFEYFSETQRNKGNFPGRFSGRQFSNSRSEMNVSTLELGDSALYLCASSLEGLSQPQHFGDGTRLSIL.

The chain is built from TRBV7-3 and TRBJ2-7, with D possibly TRBD1 on 5 matching bases. CDR1 SGHTA and CDR2 FQGTGA come from the germline V gene. V lost 4 bases and J lost 6, with 10 bases in between. The CDR3 totals 12 residues. CDR3 sequence: CASSSPRGEQYF. In DNA, the CDR3 is TGTGCCAGCAGCTCCCCTAGGGGCGAGCAGTACTTC.

The V and J genes are TRBV19 and TRBJ1-2; 9 bases fit TRBD1. CDR3 length equals 14 residues. With V trimmed by 3 bases and J by 8 bases, 7 bases remained unmatched. The germline CDR1 and CDR2 sequences are LNHDA and SQIVND (reference sequence). The CDR3 spells CASSIGTGLGGYTF. The CDR3 DNA sequence: TGTGCCAGTAGTATCGGGACAGGGCTAGGCGGCTACACCTTC. The entire variable domain, with the rest obtained from reference TRBV19 and TRBJ1-2, is as follows: DGGITQSPKYLFRKEGQNVTLSCEQNLNHDAMYWYRQDPGQGLRLIYYSQIVNDFQKGDIAEGYSVSREKKESFPLTVTSAQKNPTAFYLCASSIGTGLGGYTFGSGTRLTVV.

This clone was detected only once. The chain is built from TRBV7-2 and TRBJ2-5; D ambiguous. Germline V gives CDR1 SGHTA, CDR2 FQGNSA. There are 15 residues in the CDR3. Trimming shortened V by 1 base and J by 5 bases, and 14 bases separated the two germline ends. The CDR3 reads CASSLGGNSVETQYF. CDR3 bases: TGTGCCAGCAGCTTAGGAGGTAACTCGGTGGAGACCCAGTACTTC.